The TCR beta chain under discussion was sequenced for a study of blood T cell repertoires in COVID-19. About the study: Samples of COVID-19 (acute and convalescent) were obtained from the United States, Italy and Spain. The cDNA or gDNA used as material had been derived from T cells, B-cell-depleted T cells, or PBMCs.

Authors' data handling: Reference gene primers were amplified, and this amplification served to estimate nucleated cell counts. Method: immunoSEQ multiplex PCR; TCRdb's copy keeps in-frame clones and lacks some. The V and J calls and the clone size are those of that table, but D and trimming were determined from the DNA. The table has around 150,000 clones, around 90% seen once; the top ten hold about 4.7%. V was pared by 11 bases and J by 4 bases, with 15 bases between. Germline V gene data show CDR1 as SNHLY and CDR2 as FYNNEI. The CDR3 totals 14 residues. V and J are TRBV2 and TRBJ1-6; no reliable D call. The receptor's source is a human donor in a cohort sampled during active COVID-19. What was sequenced was peripheral blood. The CDR3 DNA sequence: TGTGCCGGTGGTGAGGGATCGTATAATTCACCCCTCCACTTT. This encodes CAGGEGSYNSPLHF.